These T cell receptor beta chains were read from a single sample in a study of graft-versus-host responses after intestinal transplantation. The antigens for these receptors are not known. TCRdb's copy holds only in-frame clones and misses some; the assay was immunoSEQ multiplex PCR. The table records tens of thousands of clones, under 90% of them present only once. The specimen was unstimulated CD4+ T cells sorted from spleen or lymph node cells, collected before transplant. Source of these receptors: a human donor who was the organ donor for an intestinal transplant. Both conserved end residues are part of each CDR3. Each record gives: V gene, J gene, clone size, D gene, CDR3 protein, CDR3 DNA. D genes are given only for firm matches. Size tells how often a clone was seen (once, few, many) or the class of an expanded clone, and some rows leave it out.

>TRBV7-9|TRBJ1-2|.|.
CASSSQGTTNYGYTF
TGTGCCAGCAGTTCACAGGGCACTACTAACTATGGCTACACCTTC
>TRBV7-9|TRBJ1-1|.|.
CASRQGSLSGAFF
TGTGCCAGCAGGCAGGGGTCGCTCAGCGGAGCTTTCTTT
>TRBV19|TRBJ1-5|few|TRBD1
CASSAQGALPPQHF
TGTGCCAGTAGTGCTCAGGGGGCCTTACCTCCCCAGCATTTT
>TRBV30|TRBJ2-1|.|TRBD1
CAWREKWTGRAEQFF
TGTGCCTGGAGGGAGAAATGGACAGGGCGGGCCGAGCAGTTCTTC
>TRBV2|TRBJ2-2|.|.
CASSGTANTGELFF
TGTGCCAGCAGTGGGACAGCGAACACCGGGGAGCTGTTTTTT
>TRBV7-8|TRBJ2-3|.|.
CASSLVEAPRWGTDTQYF
TGTGCCAGCAGCTTAGTTGAGGCTCCTCGATGGGGCACAGATACGCAGTATTTT
>TRBV19|TRBJ1-5|.|TRBD1
CASRTGGNQPQHF
TGTGCCAGTAGGACAGGGGGGAATCAGCCCCAGCATTTT
>TRBV2|TRBJ2-3|.|.
CASSEAVRTDTQYF
TGTGCCAGCAGTGAGGCAGTCCGCACAGATACGCAGTATTTT
>TRBV6-1|TRBJ1-5|.|.
CASRTVSRDLQPQHF
TGTGCCAGCAGGACCGTGTCCAGGGATCTTCAGCCCCAGCATTTT
>TRBV5-4|TRBJ1-5|.|TRBD1
CASSLGTGNQPQHF
TGTGCCAGCAGCCTAGGGACAGGGAATCAGCCCCAGCATTTT
>TRBV6-5|TRBJ1-1|.|.
CASSETTNTEAFF
TGTGCCAGCAGTGAGACAACAAACACTGAAGCTTTCTTT
>TRBV9|TRBJ2-2|.|.
CASSVSKWELFF
TGTGCCAGCAGCGTATCTAAGTGGGAGCTGTTTTTT
>TRBV18|TRBJ2-2|.|TRBD2
CASSPPVKAGHTGELFF
TGTGCCAGCTCACCACCAGTGAAAGCGGGGCATACCGGGGAGCTGTTTTTT
>TRBV5-6|TRBJ1-2|once|TRBD1
CASSTGTGDGYTF
TGTGCCAGCAGCACTGGGACAGGGGACGGCTACACCTTC
>TRBV28|TRBJ1-5|once|.
CASSLMTESQPQHF
TGTGCCAGCAGTTTAATGACAGAAAGTCAGCCCCAGCATTTT
>TRBV5-6|TRBJ1-5|.|.
CASSWRGRLNQPQHF
TGTGCCAGCAGCTGGCGGGGACGGCTCAATCAGCCCCAGCATTTT
>TRBV27|TRBJ1-3|once|.
CASSYSSGNTIYF
TGTGCCAGCAGTTACAGCTCTGGAAACACCATATATTTT
>TRBV25-1|TRBJ1-3|few|TRBD1
CASSDMTGRNTIYF
TGTGCCAGCAGTGATATGACAGGGAGAAACACCATATATTTT
>TRBV30|TRBJ2-1|.|.
CAWTDGRNNEQFF
TGTGCCTGGACCGATGGGAGGAACAATGAGCAGTTCTTC
>TRBV5-4|TRBJ1-6|.|.
CASSLPGTSSYNSPLHF
TGTGCCAGCAGCTTGCCAGGAACGAGCTCCTATAATTCACCCCTCCACTTT
>TRBV28|TRBJ1-5|.|TRBD1
CASTIGTVYNQPQHF
TGTGCCAGCACAATCGGGACAGTGTACAATCAGCCCCAGCATTTT
>TRBV2|TRBJ2-1|.|TRBD2
CASSEGVGREFYNEQFF
TGTGCCAGCAGTGAAGGCGTTGGGAGGGAGTTCTACAATGAGCAGTTCTTC
>TRBV19|TRBJ1-1|.|TRBD1
CASSITGGGEAFF
TGTGCCAGTAGTATCACAGGGGGCGGTGAAGCTTTCTTT
>TRBV7-2|TRBJ1-3|few|.
CASSPGRGVAGNTIYF
TGTGCCAGCAGCCCCGGGAGGGGAGTAGCTGGAAACACCATATATTTT
>TRBV5-1|TRBJ1-4|.|TRBD1
CASSTGTGGPGLFF
TGCGCCAGCAGCACCGGGACAGGGGGGCCGGGACTGTTTTTT
>TRBV7-2|TRBJ2-1|.|TRBD2
CASSSQRGGEFF
TGTGCCAGCAGCTCCCAGCGGGGGGGGGAGTTCTTC
>TRBV19|TRBJ1-5|few|.
CASSINRDISNQPQHF
TGTGCCAGTAGTATTAACAGGGACATTAGCAATCAGCCCCAGCATTTT
>TRBV5-1|TRBJ2-5|.|.
CASSPQVQETQYF
TGCGCCAGCAGTCCCCAGGTTCAAGAGACCCAGTACTTC
>TRBV6-5|TRBJ2-1|.|.
CANSYSSMIGVEQFF
TGTGCCAACAGTTACTCGTCGATGATCGGGGTTGAGCAGTTCTTC
>TRBV15|TRBJ2-1|.|TRBD2
CATSRSAGTSAFNEQFF
TGTGCCACCAGCAGATCCGCCGGGACTAGCGCTTTCAATGAGCAGTTCTTC
>TRBV19|TRBJ1-2|few|.
CASSKEAGLYGYTF
TGTGCCAGTAGTAAGGAGGCAGGCCTGTATGGCTACACCTTC
>TRBV5-8|TRBJ2-3|.|TRBD2
CASSSARGGYADTQYF
TGTGCCAGCAGCTCCGCGCGGGGGGGTTATGCAGATACGCAGTATTTT
>TRBV4-2|TRBJ2-1|.|.
CASSQVGTSSRQFF
TGTGCCAGCAGCCAAGTGGGGACTTCTTCCCGGCAGTTCTTC
>TRBV2|TRBJ1-1|.|.
CASSGQGRTEAFF
TGTGCCAGCTCAGGGCAGGGGAGAACTGAAGCTTTCTTT
>TRBV6-6|TRBJ1-5|few|TRBD1
CASRPREGQGRQPQHF
TGTGCCAGCAGACCCCGAGAGGGACAGGGACGCCAGCCCCAGCATTTT
>TRBV30|TRBJ1-2|.|.
CAWTFYTWPRDGYTF
TGTGCCTGGACTTTCTATACGTGGCCTCGGGATGGCTACACCTTC
>TRBV25-1|TRBJ2-1|.|.
CASSVARQGLYNEQFF
TGTGCCAGCAGTGTCGCGAGACAGGGACTCTACAATGAGCAGTTCTTC
>TRBV28|TRBJ2-3|.|.
CASSLGALGTDTQYF
TGTGCCAGCAGCCTGGGGGCCCTTGGCACAGATACGCAGTATTTT
>TRBV15|TRBJ1-6|.|TRBD1
CATRRTGSSYNSPLHF
TGTGCCACCAGAAGGACAGGGAGCTCCTATAATTCACCCCTCCACTTT
>TRBV9|TRBJ1-1|once|.
CASSVVGGRAEAFF
TGTGCCAGCAGCGTAGTCGGAGGGAGGGCTGAAGCTTTCTTT
>TRBV19|TRBJ2-1|.|.
CASSRIVGNEQFF
TGTGCCAGTAGTAGAATAGTCGGCAATGAGCAGTTCTTC
>TRBV7-9|TRBJ1-4|.|.
CASRETGTQLFF
TGTGCCAGCAGAGAAACAGGGACACAACTGTTTTTT
>TRBV10-1|TRBJ1-1|.|.
CASSEGGETNTEAFF
TGCGCCAGCAGTGAGGGAGGGGAGACGAACACTGAAGCTTTCTTT
>TRBV19|TRBJ2-5|.|.
CASSISALGASRETQYF
TGTGCCAGTAGTATATCCGCGTTGGGGGCTTCGAGGGAGACCCAGTACTTC
>TRBV6-5|TRBJ2-3|.|.
CASSYGGLGIDTQYF
TGTGCCAGCAGTTATGGGGGGTTGGGGATAGATACGCAGTATTTT
>TRBV7-2|TRBJ2-3|.|.
CASSFPTARTDTQYF
TGTGCCAGCAGCTTCCCGACAGCGCGCACAGATACGCAGTATTTT
>TRBV7-9|TRBJ2-2|.|TRBD2
CASSRGGPNTGELFF
TGTGCCAGCAGCCGCGGGGGACCGAACACCGGGGAGCTGTTTTTT
>TRBV7-6|TRBJ2-1|.|.
CASSLTGGKTNEQFF
TGTGCCAGCAGCTTGACGGGGGGCAAAACCAATGAGCAGTTCTTC
>TRBV7-2|TRBJ2-5|.|.
CASSLGLTTGETQYF
TGTGCCAGCAGCTTAGGACTAACTACGGGCGAGACCCAGTACTTC
>TRBV5-1|TRBJ1-2|.|TRBD1
CASSTGPGQGLGYTF
TGCGCCAGCAGCACAGGGCCGGGACAGGGACTAGGCTACACCTTC
>TRBV10-3|TRBJ1-1|.|.
CAISKRQERNTEAFF
TGTGCCATCAGTAAGAGACAGGAAAGGAACACTGAAGCTTTCTTT
>TRBV9|TRBJ1-4|.|.
CASTRDTATNEKLFF
TGTGCCAGCACCCGGGACACTGCAACTAATGAAAAACTGTTTTTT
>TRBV6-6|TRBJ1-1|.|.
CASRDRLSWAFF
TGTGCCAGCAGAGACCGACTTTCCTGGGCTTTCTTT
>TRBV7-2|TRBJ2-1|.|TRBD2
CASSRGLGGGGTNEQFF
TGTGCCAGCAGCCGTGGTCTTGGTGGCGGGGGGACCAATGAGCAGTTCTTC
>TRBV6-5|TRBJ2-5|.|TRBD2
CASSRGLGETQYF
TGTGCCAGCAGTAGGGGACTAGGAGAGACCCAGTACTTC